This T cell receptor (beta chain) is drawn from a study of T-cell memory formation after mild COVID-19. Study observations and caveats: Mainly CM and EM harbored the contracting CD4+ clones; mainly EMRA harbored the CD8+ ones.

V shed 7 bases and J 6 bases; nucleotides not matched to a gene: 13. This CDR3 is 16 amino acids long. Germline V CDR1 and CDR2: LNHDA, SQIVND (reference sequence). TCRdb analysed the 5' RACE reads with MiXCR anew, one entry per CDR3 protein. The top ten hold 20% to 25% of the sample, which has some 450,000 distinct CDR3 sequences, approximately 18% seen once. A note on this clonotype: The target antigen is unknown.

The sample comprised PBMCs or a T cell subset sorted from them (not recorded which). The V and J genes are TRBV19 and TRBJ1-5, with 9 bases matching TRBD1. The origin of this receptor is a man aged 18 to 30 who had mild COVID-19 (a few samples of this study predate the infection). Cell type and time point are not known. CDR3 in amino acids: CASKTVWTGESQPQHF. CDR3 bases: TGTGCCAGTAAGACTGTCTGGACAGGGGAATCTCAGCCCCAGCATTTT. The full variable domain, rest sourced from reference TRBV19 and TRBJ1-5, is DGGITQSPKYLFRKEGQNVTLSCEQNLNHDAMYWYRQDPGQGLRLIYYSQIVNDFQKGDIAEGYSVSREKKESFPLTVTSAQKNPTAFYLCASKTVWTGESQPQHFGDGTRLSIL.